Listed below are T cell receptor beta chains from one sample, sequenced in a study of human T cells and chemical hapten exposure. TCRdb itself ran the RACE reads through MiXCR, one entry per CDR3 protein. The sample shows approximately 88,000 distinct CDR3 sequences, over 10% of them seen only once. The sample was whole blood, taken in connection with sensitization to the hapten diphenylcyclopropenone (DPC). These receptors were obtained from a woman aged 50 to 60 with alopecia areata. Some clones in this sample may be carry-over from other donors' samples. Both conserved end residues are part of each CDR3. Each record gives: D gene, V gene, J gene, clone size, CDR3 protein, CDR3 DNA. A D gene is named only where the DNA matches it firmly. Some rows have no size entry. The others give once, few or many, or a class for an expanded clone.

d_call: TRBD2; v_call: TRBV20-1; j_call: TRBJ2-7; clone_size: few; cdr3_aa: CSASHLAGVREYEQYF; cdr3_nt: TGCAGTGCTAGTCACCTAGCGGGAGTTCGGGAGTACGAGCAGTACTTC
d_call: -; v_call: TRBV6-2/TRBV6-3; j_call: TRBJ2-6; clone_size: few; cdr3_aa: CASSPQVSGANVLTF; cdr3_nt: TGTGCCAGCAGCCCCCAGGTCTCTGGGGCCAACGTCCTGACTTTC
d_call: TRBD2; v_call: TRBV7-2; j_call: TRBJ2-5; clone_size: -; cdr3_aa: CASSSISGKETQYF; cdr3_nt: TGTGCCAGCAGCTCGATTAGCGGGAAGGAGACCCAGTACTTC
d_call: -; v_call: TRBV2; j_call: TRBJ1-1; clone_size: few; cdr3_aa: CASGGTEAFF; cdr3_nt: TGTGCCAGCGGGGGGACTGAAGCTTTCTTT
d_call: -; v_call: TRBV7-8; j_call: TRBJ2-7; clone_size: few; cdr3_aa: CASSFQPTYEQYF; cdr3_nt: TGTGCCAGCAGCTTCCAACCCACCTACGAGCAGTACTTC
d_call: -; v_call: TRBV6-5; j_call: TRBJ2-5; clone_size: -; cdr3_aa: CASSPRQDQETQYF; cdr3_nt: TGTGCCAGCAGTCCGCGCCAGGACCAAGAGACCCAGTACTTC
d_call: -; v_call: TRBV5-1; j_call: TRBJ2-3; clone_size: -; cdr3_aa: CASSLGQPTDTQYF; cdr3_nt: TGCGCCAGCAGCTTGGGACAGCCAACAGATACGCAGTATTTT
d_call: TRBD2; v_call: TRBV29-1; j_call: TRBJ2-7; clone_size: many; cdr3_aa: CSVAGPAIAGDYEQYF; cdr3_nt: TGCAGCGTTGCAGGGCCCGCCATAGCGGGGGACTACGAGCAGTACTTC
d_call: TRBD2; v_call: TRBV6-4; j_call: TRBJ2-7; clone_size: -; cdr3_aa: CASSYLTSTEQYF; cdr3_nt: TGTGCCAGCAGTTATTTGACTAGCACCGAGCAGTACTTC
d_call: -; v_call: TRBV18; j_call: TRBJ1-4; clone_size: -; cdr3_aa: CASSQGADEKLFF; cdr3_nt: TGTGCCAGCTCCCAGGGCGCAGATGAAAAACTGTTTTTT
d_call: -; v_call: TRBV27; j_call: TRBJ2-2; clone_size: -; cdr3_aa: CASSKIATGELFF; cdr3_nt: TGTGCCAGCAGCAAAATAGCAACCGGGGAGCTGTTTTTT
d_call: TRBD2; v_call: TRBV11-2; j_call: TRBJ2-3; clone_size: -; cdr3_aa: CASSLVIGGSPTDTQYF; cdr3_nt: TGTGCCAGCAGCTTAGTTATCGGCGGGAGCCCCACAGATACGCAGTATTTT
d_call: -; v_call: TRBV7-6; j_call: TRBJ2-1; clone_size: -; cdr3_aa: CASSLIRGNEQFF; cdr3_nt: TGTGCCAGCAGCTTAATCAGAGGCAATGAGCAGTTCTTC
d_call: TRBD1; v_call: TRBV6-1; j_call: TRBJ2-2; clone_size: many; cdr3_aa: CASIRRQGANTGELFF; cdr3_nt: TGTGCCAGTATCCGACGACAGGGGGCCAACACCGGGGAGCTGTTTTTT
d_call: TRBD2; v_call: TRBV2; j_call: TRBJ2-1; clone_size: many; cdr3_aa: CASIPRPGLQYNEQFF; cdr3_nt: TGTGCCAGCATCCCAAGACCGGGACTACAATACAATGAGCAGTTCTTC
d_call: -; v_call: TRBV19; j_call: TRBJ2-7; clone_size: many; cdr3_aa: CASSPGSYEQYF; cdr3_nt: TGTGCCAGTTCGCCAGGCTCCTACGAGCAGTACTTC
d_call: -; v_call: TRBV7-8; j_call: TRBJ2-1; clone_size: many; cdr3_aa: CASSPGPVLLNEQFF; cdr3_nt: TGTGCCAGCAGCCCCGGACCAGTCCTACTCAATGAGCAGTTCTTC
d_call: TRBD2; v_call: TRBV10-1; j_call: TRBJ2-2; clone_size: -; cdr3_aa: CASRQGPGLAGNPRTSGELFF; cdr3_nt: TGCGCCAGCCGACAGGGGCCGGGACTAGCGGGAAACCCACGAACATCCGGGGAGCTGTTTTTT
d_call: -; v_call: TRBV7-9; j_call: TRBJ2-7; clone_size: -; cdr3_aa: CASSLFYEQYF; cdr3_nt: TGTGCCAGCAGCTTATTCTACGAGCAGTACTTC
d_call: TRBD2; v_call: TRBV5-4; j_call: TRBJ2-5; clone_size: few; cdr3_aa: CASSLIAREQETQYF; cdr3_nt: TGTGCCAGCAGCTTAATCGCGCGGGAGCAAGAGACCCAGTACTTC
d_call: -; v_call: TRBV29-1; j_call: TRBJ1-1; clone_size: -; cdr3_aa: CSVEYSSSTEAFF; cdr3_nt: TGCAGCGTTGAGTACAGTTCGAGCACTGAAGCTTTCTTT
d_call: -; v_call: TRBV6-2/TRBV6-3; j_call: TRBJ1-2; clone_size: -; cdr3_aa: CASSSRSGFGYTF; cdr3_nt: TGTGCCAGCAGCTCCAGATCGGGGTTTGGCTACACCTTC
d_call: TRBD1; v_call: TRBV19; j_call: TRBJ2-6; clone_size: -; cdr3_aa: CASSLLGQGHSRANVLTF; cdr3_nt: TGTGCCAGTAGTCTCTTGGGACAGGGTCACTCCAGGGCCAACGTCCTGACTTTC
d_call: TRBD1; v_call: TRBV7-8; j_call: TRBJ2-7; clone_size: few; cdr3_aa: CASSSDRAAEQYF; cdr3_nt: TGTGCCAGCAGCTCTGACAGGGCTGCCGAGCAGTACTTC
d_call: -; v_call: TRBV5-4; j_call: TRBJ2-1; clone_size: -; cdr3_aa: CTSSLARSYNEQFF; cdr3_nt: TGTACCAGCAGCTTGGCCCGCTCCTACAATGAGCAGTTCTTC
d_call: -; v_call: TRBV4-2; j_call: TRBJ2-7; clone_size: many; cdr3_aa: CASSPIGTQSTWPYEQYF; cdr3_nt: TGTGCCAGCAGTCCCATCGGGACACAATCGACTTGGCCCTACGAGCAGTACTTC
d_call: -; v_call: TRBV5-1; j_call: TRBJ2-7; clone_size: many; cdr3_aa: CASSLDMGTDEQYF; cdr3_nt: TGCGCCAGCAGCTTGGACATGGGGACGGACGAGCAGTACTTC
d_call: -; v_call: TRBV5-5; j_call: TRBJ1-4; clone_size: few; cdr3_aa: CASRDGPGTNEKLFF; cdr3_nt: TGTGCCAGCAGAGATGGCCCAGGGACTAATGAAAAACTGTTTTTT
d_call: TRBD2; v_call: TRBV10-3; j_call: TRBJ2-3; clone_size: many; cdr3_aa: CAAAREAGLAKDTQYF; cdr3_nt: TGTGCCGCGGCGAGGGAGGCGGGACTAGCGAAAGATACGCAGTATTTT
d_call: TRBD1; v_call: TRBV19; j_call: TRBJ2-6; clone_size: many; cdr3_aa: CATSWDSPFPGANVLTF; cdr3_nt: TGTGCCACCTCTTGGGACAGTCCATTCCCTGGGGCCAACGTCCTGACTTTC
d_call: -; v_call: TRBV5-6; j_call: TRBJ1-6; clone_size: many; cdr3_aa: CASSLVAGTGGNSPLHF; cdr3_nt: TGTGCCAGCAGCTTGGTCGCCGGGACGGGGGGAAATTCACCCCTCCACTTT
d_call: -; v_call: TRBV19; j_call: TRBJ1-5; clone_size: -; cdr3_aa: CASSIDLWQGQNQPQHF; cdr3_nt: TGTGCCAGTAGTATAGATCTATGGCAGGGCCAGAATCAGCCCCAGCATTTT
d_call: -; v_call: TRBV7-9; j_call: TRBJ1-1; clone_size: many; cdr3_aa: CASSETDRRTEAFF; cdr3_nt: TGTGCCAGCAGCGAGACGGACAGAAGAACTGAAGCTTTCTTT
d_call: -; v_call: TRBV6-5; j_call: TRBJ2-7; clone_size: many; cdr3_aa: CASSATSPYEQYF; cdr3_nt: TGTGCCAGCAGTGCCACTAGCCCCTACGAGCAGTACTTC
d_call: TRBD1; v_call: TRBV20-1; j_call: TRBJ1-5; clone_size: many; cdr3_aa: CSAGLTQGAYQPQHF; cdr3_nt: TGCAGTGCTGGTCTTACACAGGGGGCCTATCAGCCCCAGCATTTT
d_call: -; v_call: TRBV7-8; j_call: TRBJ2-5; clone_size: many; cdr3_aa: CASSKEVRAGETQYF; cdr3_nt: TGTGCCAGCAGCAAGGAGGTCAGGGCAGGAGAGACCCAGTACTTC
d_call: TRBD2; v_call: TRBV12-3/TRBV12-4; j_call: TRBJ2-1; clone_size: few; cdr3_aa: CASSETWIAGVEQFF; cdr3_nt: TGTGCCAGCAGCGAAACCTGGATAGCGGGAGTAGAGCAGTTCTTC
d_call: -; v_call: TRBV20-1; j_call: TRBJ1-4; clone_size: many; cdr3_aa: CSARDGTGQGEKLFF; cdr3_nt: TGCAGTGCTAGAGATGGTACGGGGCAAGGTGAAAAACTGTTTTTT
d_call: TRBD2; v_call: TRBV20-1; j_call: TRBJ2-5; clone_size: few; cdr3_aa: CSASSVVAGGPKTQYF; cdr3_nt: TGCAGTGCTAGTTCTGTCGTAGCGGGAGGGCCGAAGACCCAGTACTTC
d_call: -; v_call: TRBV6-1; j_call: TRBJ1-3; clone_size: few; cdr3_aa: CASHLGSGISGNTIYF; cdr3_nt: TGTGCCAGCCACCTTGGAAGCGGAATCTCTGGAAACACCATATATTTT
d_call: TRBD1; v_call: TRBV29-1; j_call: TRBJ2-7; clone_size: few; cdr3_aa: CSVEGQGFGEQYF; cdr3_nt: TGCAGCGTTGAAGGACAGGGTTTCGGCGAGCAGTACTTC
d_call: -; v_call: TRBV6-1; j_call: TRBJ2-2; clone_size: -; cdr3_aa: CASSEALITGELFF; cdr3_nt: TGTGCCAGCAGTGAAGCTCTCATTACCGGGGAGCTGTTTTTT
d_call: TRBD2; v_call: TRBV7-6; j_call: TRBJ2-1; clone_size: many; cdr3_aa: CASSLAQASGGYEQFF; cdr3_nt: TGTGCCAGCAGCTTAGCGCAGGCTAGCGGGGGATATGAGCAGTTCTTC
d_call: TRBD2; v_call: TRBV5-4; j_call: TRBJ2-1; clone_size: few; cdr3_aa: CASSLDLAGVGEQFF; cdr3_nt: TGTGCCAGCAGCTTGGATCTAGCGGGAGTCGGTGAGCAGTTCTTC
d_call: TRBD1; v_call: TRBV9; j_call: TRBJ1-5; clone_size: -; cdr3_aa: CASSPRQGGWPQHF; cdr3_nt: TGTGCCAGCAGCCCCCGACAGGGGGGATGGCCCCAGCATTTT
d_call: TRBD2; v_call: TRBV5-5; j_call: TRBJ2-3; clone_size: -; cdr3_aa: CASSLVSGSGTDTQYF; cdr3_nt: TGTGCCAGCAGCTTGGTTAGCGGGAGTGGTACAGATACGCAGTATTTT
d_call: TRBD1; v_call: TRBV11-2; j_call: TRBJ1-4; clone_size: many; cdr3_aa: CASSLGQGNGANEKLFF; cdr3_nt: TGTGCCAGCAGCTTAGGACAGGGAAACGGGGCTAATGAAAAACTGTTTTTT
d_call: TRBD1; v_call: TRBV12-3/TRBV12-4; j_call: TRBJ2-7; clone_size: few; cdr3_aa: CASSPKPSWDRSTYEQYF; cdr3_nt: TGTGCCAGCAGTCCCAAACCCTCTTGGGACAGGTCGACCTACGAGCAGTACTTC
d_call: TRBD1; v_call: TRBV18; j_call: TRBJ1-1; clone_size: many; cdr3_aa: CASSPPVWDRDFGAFF; cdr3_nt: TGTGCCAGCTCACCACCAGTCTGGGACAGGGATTTTGGAGCTTTCTTT
d_call: -; v_call: TRBV12-3/TRBV12-4; j_call: TRBJ1-3; clone_size: many; cdr3_aa: CASRTHSGNTIYF; cdr3_nt: TGTGCCAGCAGGACCCACTCTGGAAACACCATATATTTT
d_call: -; v_call: TRBV4-1; j_call: TRBJ1-4; clone_size: -; cdr3_aa: CASSQEHPVWGKLFF; cdr3_nt: TGCGCCAGCAGCCAAGAGCATCCCGTTTGGGGAAAACTGTTTTTT
d_call: -; v_call: TRBV9; j_call: TRBJ1-2; clone_size: few; cdr3_aa: CASSEARYGYTF; cdr3_nt: TGTGCCAGCAGCGAGGCCAGGTATGGCTACACCTTC
d_call: -; v_call: TRBV28; j_call: TRBJ1-2; clone_size: few; cdr3_aa: CASSIDPYGYTF; cdr3_nt: TGTGCCAGCAGCATAGATCCTTATGGCTACACCTTC